The present entry profiles one TCR beta chain with its context. The antigen is unknown. Version v3.0 of the immunoSEQ assay was performed at survey level. Per-sample TRB depth target: about 35,000-55,000 T-cell genomes. Clones were sequenced by immunoSEQ multiplex PCR, and TCRdb holds only the in-frame ones, with some missing. The sample shows 22,000 or so clones, less than 85% of them seen only once. Treatment for all HIV-infected participants took place in the United States. Every specimen provided about 0.9-11 million cryopreserved PBMC before DNA extraction took place. This record comes from a study of long-term antiretroviral therapy in people with HIV. Study-level results: Clones expanded before ART dominated the repertoire at all time points.

This TCR derives from a woman aged 30 to 39 with HIV. Material: unsorted PBMCs, obtained 2.9 years after starting antiretroviral therapy.

This CDR3 is CASSDRDSLTKNIQYF. In DNA form, the CDR3 reads TGTGCCAGCAGTGACAGGGATAGTTTGACCAAAAACATTCAGTACTTC. The gene calls are TRBV6-1 and TRBJ2-4, with a possible D match to TRBD1 (5 bases). V was pared by 3 bases and J by 2 bases, with 14 bases between. The V gene's germline CDR1 is MNHNS and CDR2 SASEGT. This CDR3 has 16 amino acids.